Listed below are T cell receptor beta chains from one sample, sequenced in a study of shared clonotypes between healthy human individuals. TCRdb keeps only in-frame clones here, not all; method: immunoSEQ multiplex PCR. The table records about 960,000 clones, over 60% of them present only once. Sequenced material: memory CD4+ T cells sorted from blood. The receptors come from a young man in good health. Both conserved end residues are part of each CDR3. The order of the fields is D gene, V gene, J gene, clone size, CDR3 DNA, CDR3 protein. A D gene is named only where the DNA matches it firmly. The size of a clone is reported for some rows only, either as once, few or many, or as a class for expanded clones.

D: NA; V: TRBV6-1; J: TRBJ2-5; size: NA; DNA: TGTGCCAGCAGTCGCCGGGACGGAGAGTACTTC; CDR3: CASSRRDGEYF
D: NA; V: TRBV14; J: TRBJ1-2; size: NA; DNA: TGTGCCAGCAGCCCAAACACGAAAGGAAATGGCTACACCTTC; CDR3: CASSPNTKGNGYTF
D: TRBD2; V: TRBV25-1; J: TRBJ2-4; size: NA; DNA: TGTGCCAGCAGTGAGGGCGGCGGGGGGGCCAAAAACATTCAGTACTTC; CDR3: CASSEGGGGAKNIQYF
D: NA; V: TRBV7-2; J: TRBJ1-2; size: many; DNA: TGTGCCAGCAGCTTAGTAGGAGGGAGGACACCATACTTC; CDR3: CASSLVGGRTPYF
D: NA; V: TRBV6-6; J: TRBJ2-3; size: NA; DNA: TGTGCCAGCAGTTTGACAGGAGTGGGCACAGATACGCAGTATTTT; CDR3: CASSLTGVGTDTQYF
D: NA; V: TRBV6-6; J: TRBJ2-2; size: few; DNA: TGTGCCAGCAGCCGCTGGGACACCGGGGAGCTGTTTTTT; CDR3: CASSRWDTGELFF
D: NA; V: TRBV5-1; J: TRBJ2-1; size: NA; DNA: TGCGCCAGCCTCCGTGACGGAGCTTACAATGAGCAGTTCTTC; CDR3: CASLRDGAYNEQFF
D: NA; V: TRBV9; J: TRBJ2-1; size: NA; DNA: TGTGCCAGCGGGTCGGGGTCCTACAATGAGCAGTTCTTC; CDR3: CASGSGSYNEQFF
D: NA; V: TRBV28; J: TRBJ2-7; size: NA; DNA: TGTGCCAGCAGTTTAGGGGGGAATATCTACGAGCAGTACTTC; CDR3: CASSLGGNIYEQYF
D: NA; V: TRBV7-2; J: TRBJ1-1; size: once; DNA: TGTGCCAGCAACCTTAGGGGGGCGAACACTGAAGCTTTCTTT; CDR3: CASNLRGANTEAFF
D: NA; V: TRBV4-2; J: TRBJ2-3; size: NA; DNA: TGTGCCAGCAGCCACGGGGTTCGCGGAGAAGATACGCAGTATTTT; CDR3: CASSHGVRGEDTQYF
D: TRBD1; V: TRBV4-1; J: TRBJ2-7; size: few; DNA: TGCGCCAGCAGCCCCGGGGACAGGGGGGGTGAGCAGTACTTC; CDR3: CASSPGDRGGEQYF
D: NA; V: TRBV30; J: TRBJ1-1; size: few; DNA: TGTGCCTGGAGTAGGGTAGGGGGTAGATGGGGCACTGAAGCTTTCTTT; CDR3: CAWSRVGGRWGTEAFF
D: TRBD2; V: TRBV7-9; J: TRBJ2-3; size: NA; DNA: TGTGCCAGCAGCGAGGGGCTAGCGGGCGTAGATACGCAGTATTTT; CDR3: CASSEGLAGVDTQYF
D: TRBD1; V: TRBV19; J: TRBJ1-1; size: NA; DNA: TGTGCCAGTACCGCCGTGTGGACAGGGAACACTGAAGCTTTCTTT; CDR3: CASTAVWTGNTEAFF
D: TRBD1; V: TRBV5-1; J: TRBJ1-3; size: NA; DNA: TGCGCCAGCAGCAAATCAGGACAGGGCCAGTGGAACACCATATATTTT; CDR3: CASSKSGQGQWNTIYF
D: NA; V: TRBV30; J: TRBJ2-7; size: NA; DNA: TGTGCCTGGAGTGTATTAGACAGTCCCTACGAGCAGTACTTC; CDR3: CAWSVLDSPYEQYF
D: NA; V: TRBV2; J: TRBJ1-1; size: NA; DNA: TGTGCCAGCAGTAAAAGGGAGAACACTGAAGCTTTCTTT; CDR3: CASSKRENTEAFF
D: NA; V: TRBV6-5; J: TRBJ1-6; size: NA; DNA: TGTGCCAGCAGTTACTCGAATCACTTGAAGGGCTCACCCCTCCACTTT; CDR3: CASSYSNHLKGSPLHF
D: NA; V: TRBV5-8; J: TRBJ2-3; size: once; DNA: TGTGCCAGCAGCTTGAGTCACTCTACAGATACGCAGTATTTT; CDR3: CASSLSHSTDTQYF
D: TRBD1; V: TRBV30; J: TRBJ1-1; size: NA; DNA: TGTGCCTGGAGTGGACAGGGCACTGAAGCTTTCTTT; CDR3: CAWSGQGTEAFF
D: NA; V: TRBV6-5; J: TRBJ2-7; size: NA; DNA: TGTGCCAGCAGTTACTCAGATCGGTTCAGGGGCCACGAGCAGTACTTC; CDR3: CASSYSDRFRGHEQYF
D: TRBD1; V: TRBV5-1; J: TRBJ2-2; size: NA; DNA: TGCGCCAGCAGCTTGTTCCAGGGGGCGAACACCGGGGAGCTGTTTTTT; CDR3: CASSLFQGANTGELFF
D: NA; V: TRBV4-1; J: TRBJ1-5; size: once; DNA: TGCGCCAGCAGCCAAGGCTGGGGTCAGCCCCAGCATTTT; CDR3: CASSQGWGQPQHF
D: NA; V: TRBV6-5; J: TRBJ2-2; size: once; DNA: TGTGCCAGCAGTTACTGGGGCAGGAGGAACACCGGGGAGCTGTTTTTT; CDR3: CASSYWGRRNTGELFF
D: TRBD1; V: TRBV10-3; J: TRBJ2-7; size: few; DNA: TGTGCCATCAGTGGGTTACAGGGGCCGGGTGAGCAGTACTTC; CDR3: CAISGLQGPGEQYF
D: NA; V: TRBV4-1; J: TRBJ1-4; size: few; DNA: TGCGCCAGCAGCCAAGTTGGTAAACTGTTTTTT; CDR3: CASSQVGKLFF
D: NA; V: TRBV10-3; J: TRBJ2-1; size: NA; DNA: TGTGCCATCAACTTTCGGTCCGAGGATGAGCAGTTCTTC; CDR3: CAINFRSEDEQFF
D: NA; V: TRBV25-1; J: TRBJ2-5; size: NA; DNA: TGTGCCAGCTCCGAGGGCGGCCAAGAGACCCAGTACTTC; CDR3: CASSEGGQETQYF
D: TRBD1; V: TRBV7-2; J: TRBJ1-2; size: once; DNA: TGTGCCAGCAGCACTCTAGACAGGGGACCGGATGGCTACACCTTC; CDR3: CASSTLDRGPDGYTF
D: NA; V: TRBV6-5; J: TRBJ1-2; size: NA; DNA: TGTGCCAGCACCCCCCGGGGGCGCAGCTATGGCTACACCTTC; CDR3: CASTPRGRSYGYTF
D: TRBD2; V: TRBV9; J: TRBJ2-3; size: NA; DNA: TGTGCCAGCAGCTTCCAAGGACTAGCACGCACAGATACGCAGTATTTT; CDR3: CASSFQGLARTDTQYF
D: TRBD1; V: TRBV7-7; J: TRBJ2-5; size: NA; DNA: TGTGCTAGCAGCTTAGGACAGGATGTTAAGACCCAGTACTTC; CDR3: CASSLGQDVKTQYF
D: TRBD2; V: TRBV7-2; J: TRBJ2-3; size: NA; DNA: TGTGCCAGCAGCTTAGGGGCGGGAGGAGATACGCAGTATTTT; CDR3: CASSLGAGGDTQYF
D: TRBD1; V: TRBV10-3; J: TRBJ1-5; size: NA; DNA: TGTGCCAGCTCCGGGACAGGCACGCCTGGGGGCAATCAGCCCCAGCATTTT; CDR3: CASSGTGTPGGNQPQHF
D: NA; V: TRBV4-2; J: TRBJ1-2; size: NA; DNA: TGTGCCAGCAGCCCCCCTTCGGGGGGCTACACCTTC; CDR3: CASSPPSGGYTF
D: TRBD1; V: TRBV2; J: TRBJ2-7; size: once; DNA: TGTGCCAGCAGAGTGGACAGGGGGGAGCAGTACTTC; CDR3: CASRVDRGEQYF
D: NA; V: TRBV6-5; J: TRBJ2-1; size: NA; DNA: TGTGCCAGCAGCCCCACCGACGGCAATGAGCAGTTCTTC; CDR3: CASSPTDGNEQFF
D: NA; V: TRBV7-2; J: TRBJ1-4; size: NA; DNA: TGTGCCAGCAGCTTAACGGCCTCTGCAACTAATGAAAAACTGTTTTTT; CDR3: CASSLTASATNEKLFF
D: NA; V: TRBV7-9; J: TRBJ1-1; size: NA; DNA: TGTGCCAGCCAAAGGACAGAAACCTTTGAAGCTTTCTTT; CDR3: CASQRTETFEAFF
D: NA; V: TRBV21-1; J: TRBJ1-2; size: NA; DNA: TGTGCCAGCCGCCGTGAGGGCAACTATGGCTACACCTTC; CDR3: CASRREGNYGYTF
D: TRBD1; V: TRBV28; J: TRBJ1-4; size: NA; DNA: TGTGCCAGCAGTTCGGTCAGGGGGGGGAATGAAAAACTGTTTTTT; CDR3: CASSSVRGGNEKLFF
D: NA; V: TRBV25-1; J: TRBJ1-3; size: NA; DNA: TGTGCCAGCAGTCTAACCGCCGGAAACACCATATATTTT; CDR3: CASSLTAGNTIYF
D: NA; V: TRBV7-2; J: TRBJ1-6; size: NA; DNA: TGTGCCAGCAACTTGAACAGAGAGACACCCCTCCACTTT; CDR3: CASNLNRETPLHF
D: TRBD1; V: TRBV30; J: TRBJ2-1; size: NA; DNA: TGTGCCTGGAACAGGGGGCTTGGCAATGAGCAGTTCTTC; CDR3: CAWNRGLGNEQFF
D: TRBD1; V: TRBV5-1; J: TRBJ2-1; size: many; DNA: TGCGCCAGCAGCTCAAGATTCGGACAGGGTCACAACAATGAGCAGTTCTTC; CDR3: CASSSRFGQGHNNEQFF
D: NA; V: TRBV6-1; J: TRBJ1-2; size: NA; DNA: TGTGCCAGCAGTGACCCAGGATCAAACTATGGCTACACCTTC; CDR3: CASSDPGSNYGYTF
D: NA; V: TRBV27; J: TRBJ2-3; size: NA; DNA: TGTGCCAGCAGTTTATACAGGACTAGCACAGATACGCAGTATTTT; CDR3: CASSLYRTSTDTQYF
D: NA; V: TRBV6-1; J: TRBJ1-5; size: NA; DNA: TGTGCCAGCAGTGCCCCCCCGGGTCATAGTATTAGCAATCAGCCCCAGCATTTT; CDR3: CASSAPPGHSISNQPQHF